This T cell receptor beta chain was sequenced in a study of shared clonotypes between healthy human individuals. Study results and caveats: Represented diversity (both genetic and exposure-history) was limited by the small number of donors. Sorted-subset sequencing, rarefaction showed, was incomplete despite large depth.

As to this clone: Its antigen is unidentified.

As defined, naive CD8 cells were CD45RO-negative and positively selected for CCR7, with terminally differentiated effector memory CD45RA+ cells excluded. CDR3 length equals 14 residues. Germline V lookup: CDR1 MNHEY, CDR2 SVGAGI. J lost 7 bases, V lost 2 bases, and 5 bases had no gene match. Profiling relied on immunoSEQ multiplex PCR, and the TCRdb table lists in-frame clones only, not all of them. The repertoire includes approximately 840,000 clones, about 96% of them detected once, and 0.2% to 0.25% sits in the top ten. Sequenced: naive CD8+ T cells sorted from blood. This rearrangement joins TRBV6-5 to TRBJ1-2; 9 nucleotides match TRBD1. The sequence was obtained from a young man in good health. The CDR3 DNA sequence: TGTGCCAGCAGTTACGGGACAGGGATGGCTGGCTACACCTTC. Translating it yields CASSYGTGMAGYTF.